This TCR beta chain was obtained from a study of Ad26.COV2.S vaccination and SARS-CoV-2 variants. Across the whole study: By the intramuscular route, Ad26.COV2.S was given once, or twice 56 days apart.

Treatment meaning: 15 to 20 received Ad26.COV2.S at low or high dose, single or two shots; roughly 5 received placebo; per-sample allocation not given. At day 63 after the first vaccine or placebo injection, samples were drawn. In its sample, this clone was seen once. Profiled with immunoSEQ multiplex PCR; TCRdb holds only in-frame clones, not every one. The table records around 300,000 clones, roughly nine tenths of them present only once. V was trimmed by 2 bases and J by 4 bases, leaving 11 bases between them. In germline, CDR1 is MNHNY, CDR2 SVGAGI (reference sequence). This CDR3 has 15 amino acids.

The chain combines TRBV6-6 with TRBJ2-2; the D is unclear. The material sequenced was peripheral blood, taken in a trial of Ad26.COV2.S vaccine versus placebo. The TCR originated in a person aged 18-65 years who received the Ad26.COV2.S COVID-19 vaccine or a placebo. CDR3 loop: CASSYKTASTGELFF. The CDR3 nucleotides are TGTGCCAGCAGTTACAAGACTGCTAGCACCGGGGAGCTGTTTTTT.